The source of this T cell receptor beta chain is a study of shared clonotypes between healthy human individuals (TCRdb year 2020). Turning to the overall study: A couple of women and a few men aged 18 to 49 years were included in the cohort. For each donor, three plates each were used for CD4 naive and CD4 memory, two plates were used for CD8 naive, and one plate was used for CD8 memory. Per donor, leukapheresis produced somewhere between about 0.94 and 8.9 billion PBMCs. The study deeply sequenced blood TCR repertoires of about five healthy adults to estimate repertoire size and the extent of clonotype sharing between individuals. Different laboratories and diverse techniques were used to prepare libraries and sequence TCR repertoires, to increase sequencing depth and limit assay-specific biases. Beyond this particular receptor, the publication reports: Sampling was restricted to blood, and TCR repertoires in tissue are likely to differ from TCR repertoires in blood. Incomplete sequencing was indicated by rarefaction of sorted-subset datasets, despite the large sequencing depth. Clonotypes shared by all four sorted-subset donors showed higher generation probabilities than non-shared clonotypes. Pairwise subsampling led to the expectation that sequencing depth would affect the degree of clonotype sharing among donors. Across a handful of donors, roughly 5% of naive CD4, around 3.3% of naive CD8, under 2.5% of memory CD4, and roughly 0.4% of memory CD8 clonotypes were shared. Naive subsets generally had larger estimated clonotype richness than memory subsets. Because the study included only a small number of donors, the genetic and exposure-history diversity represented was limited.

The germline V gene (reference sequence) yields LNHDA for CDR1 and SQIVND for CDR2. Here V drops 3 bases and J drops 6 bases, and the junction holds 9 bases not matched to any gene. Including the terminal cysteine and phenylalanine, the CDR3 comprises 15 residues. Just CDR3 DNA is preserved here, 45 bases in frame from base 1. As for this clone: Its antigen target is currently unknown. The sample holds no much larger clone one base away, and base qualities are not on file.

Using the deep immunoSEQ assay, multiplex PCR amplified TCR CDR3 regions from genomic DNA. For each cell subset, the extracted genomic DNA was distributed evenly across all wells of several immunoSEQ 96-well plates, and each plate served as one replicate. For sorted subsets, around 200 ng genomic DNA, equal to 30,000 to 35,000 T cell genomes, was loaded into each replicate PCR. Purified libraries were measured with a Qubit 3.0 fluorometer, size-checked on a Bioanalyzer 2100, and measured again with the KAPA Library Quantification kit. Each immunoSEQ 96-well plate was sequenced on its own single-read 150-cycle Illumina NextSeq 550 flow cell. On the authors' methods: Because only junctional sequences without quality scores were contained in the immunoSEQ output, filtering matching that applied to full-length reads could not be performed. To assign V/J genes and CDR3, sequences were annotated using PyIR, a Python wrapper for IgBLAST v1.9, with IMGT germline references. Reads were removed for weak V/J assignments (E-value above 1e-6), missing CDR3, stop codons, out-of-frame junctions, or ambiguous translated residues. V3J clonotypes were defined as sequences sharing the same inferred V gene, J gene, and CDR3 amino acid sequence. Percentage overlap between repertoires was computed as shared unique clonotypes divided by the size of the smaller repertoire. RTK rarefaction, the Chao1 estimator, and Recon v2.1 estimates of unobserved clonotypes were used to assess repertoire richness. Generation probabilities for all TCRbeta clonotypes obtained by the gDNA method from a few donors were computed using OLGA. As stored in TCRdb, this immuneACCESS dataset retains in-frame rearrangements with V and J assigned. A fraction of the clones does not appear; measured against another copy, unresolved V genes explain less than half of the discrepancy, and the remainder lacks a known reason. The V and J calls and clone size come from that table; D and trimming were worked out from the DNA. In all, the sample holds approximately 1.5 million clones, and 98% to 99% of those were seen once. The top ten clones comprise 0.36% of the sample.

The donors were healthy, HIV-negative adults with no recently reported acute infections or vaccinations. Every donor was a Caucasian adult living in Nashville, Tennessee, USA. CD4+ T cells were enriched by magnetic negative selection; naive cells were then positively selected on CD45RA, and the negative fraction formed the memory subset. Blood was obtained by leukapheresis, after which PBMCs were separated by Ficoll-Histopaque density gradient centrifugation and cryopreserved in liquid nitrogen vapor phase. Purity and quantity of every magnetically sorted T cell population were checked by analytical flow cytometry. Genomic DNA was isolated from each sorted fraction and quantified by UV absorbance on a Nanodrop 2000c.

This receptor was identified in a man between 25 and 39 years old in good health. The sample taken for sequencing was naive CD4+ T cells sorted from blood. Sample cell subset or site, as interpreted from the label and publication: CD45RA+ positively selected. Recombination joined TRBV19 with TRBJ2-3; 7 bases in the middle match TRBD1. The nucleotide sequence is given as TGTGCCAGTAGTATCGGGCTAGGGGGCTGGGATACGCAGTATTTT. It codes for CASSIGLGGWDTQYF. Outside the CDR3, residues come from the reference TRBV19 and TRBJ2-3 proteins, so the full variable domain is: DGGITQSPKYLFRKEGQNVTLSCEQNLNHDAMYWYRQDPGQGLRLIYYSQIVNDFQKGDIAEGYSVSREKKESFPLTVTSAQKNPTAFYLCASSIGLGGWDTQYFGPGTRLTVL.